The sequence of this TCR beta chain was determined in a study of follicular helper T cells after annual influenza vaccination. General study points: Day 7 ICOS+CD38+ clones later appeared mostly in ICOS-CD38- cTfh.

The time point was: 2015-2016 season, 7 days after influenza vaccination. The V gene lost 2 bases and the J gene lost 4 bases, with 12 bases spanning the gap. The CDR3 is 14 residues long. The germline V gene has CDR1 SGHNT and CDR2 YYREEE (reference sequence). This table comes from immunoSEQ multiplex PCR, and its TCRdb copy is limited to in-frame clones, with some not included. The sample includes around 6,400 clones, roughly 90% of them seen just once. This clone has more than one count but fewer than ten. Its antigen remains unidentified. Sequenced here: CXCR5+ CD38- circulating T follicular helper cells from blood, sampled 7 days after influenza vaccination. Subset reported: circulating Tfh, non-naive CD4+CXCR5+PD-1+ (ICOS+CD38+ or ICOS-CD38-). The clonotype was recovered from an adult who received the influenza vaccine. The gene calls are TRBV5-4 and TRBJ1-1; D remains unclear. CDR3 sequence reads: CASSFGRRLTEAFF. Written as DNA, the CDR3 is TGTGCCAGCAGCTTCGGGCGACGGCTCACTGAAGCTTTCTTT.